This T cell receptor (beta chain) comes out of a study of T-cell reconstitution after alpha-beta-depleted transplantation in children. Study-wide results and limits: Surviving recipient T cells and intrathymic progenitors accounted for some patients' high TCRbeta diversity at day 60.

This clonotype came up once. The target antigen is unknown. Preparation of the TCRbeta library used unique molecular identifiers. TCRdb reprocessed the PCR reads via MiXCR and lists one record per CDR3 protein. The sample has about 540,000 distinct CDR3 sequences, 25% to 30% seen once; the top ten hold 30% to 40%. This sequence originates from a boy younger than two with Wiskott-Aldrich syndrome, due to receive a stem cell transplant. Specimen: PBMCs, collected before TCRalphabeta/CD19-depleted stem cell transplant.

The CDR3, as DNA: TGTGCCAGCAGTGGAGTAACAGAAATCGACAATGAGCAGTTCTTC. Amino acid sequence: CASSGVTEIDNEQFF. The chain uses TRBV25-1 and TRBJ2-1; no clear D. The CDR3 has 15 residues. Germline CDR1 MGHDK, CDR2 SYGVNS. Trimming cost V 4 bases and J 5 bases, with 15 bases left between them. The full variable domain, rest sourced from reference TRBV25-1 and TRBJ2-1, is EADIYQTPRYLVIGTGKKITLECSQTMGHDKMYWYQQDPGMELHLIHYSYGVNSTEKGDLSSESTVSRIRTEHFPLTLESARPSHTSQYLCASSGVTEIDNEQFFGPGTRLTVL.